This T cell receptor beta chain comes out of a study of T cell repertoires in cytomegalovirus infection. Study summary: Well-studied HLA-B-restricted epitopes and recently identified HLA-C-restricted epitopes of CMV were both used in the study. Signatures in public TCR beta sequences pointed to both CMV infection and matching HLA type.

Study-wide points: The study identified carriers of CMV plus the relevant HLA from cumulative public TCR beta family frequency. It was HLA-C-restricted CMV-specific TCR beta clonotypes that dominated the response ex vivo.

The CDR3 is 15 residues long. V lost 1 base and J 9 bases, leaving 17 bases between the germline ends. CDR1 and CDR2 (germline): LGHNA, YSLEER. MiXCR, applied by TCRdb to the reads, yields one record per CDR3 protein. The sample lists hundreds of thousands of distinct CDR3 sequences, around a third seen once, with roughly 17% in the top ten. A note on this clonotype: No antigen is known for it.

The starting material was cultured PBMCs, obtained from culture after CMV antigen stimulation. The V gene is TRBV4-3, the J gene TRBJ2-3; D is unresolved. The TCR was taken from a human donor in good health (CMV status not recorded). Some clones in this sample may be carry-over from other donors' samples. The CDR3 DNA reads as TGCGCCAGCAGCCAAGGAGGATCCCAACGGTTGACGCAGTATTTT. Translation gives CASSQGGSQRLTQYF.